This section outlines one T cell receptor (beta chain) sequence together with its context. These data belong to a study of cytomegalovirus exposure and HLA in healthy donors. The PCR ran on 60 Vbeta and 13 Jbeta primers. TCRdb keeps only in-frame clones here, not all; method: immunoSEQ multiplex PCR. The sample comprises roughly 160,000 clones, approximately 79% of which are singletons, and 2% to 2.5% rests with the top ten. Trimming took off 6 bases at V and 2 bases at J, with 14 bases between the two ends. Germline values: CDR1 KGHSH, CDR2 LQKENI. This CDR3 has 15 amino acids. The receptor was isolated from a male donor in good health and CMV-seronegative. Sequenced input: PBMCs. The rearrangement uses TRBV18 and TRBJ1-5; D possibly corresponds to TRBD1 (6 bases). The CDR3 DNA sequence: TGTGCCAGCTCCCTCAGGGGAGGGGGCAATCAGCCCCAGCATTTT. This translates into CASSLRGGGNQPQHF.